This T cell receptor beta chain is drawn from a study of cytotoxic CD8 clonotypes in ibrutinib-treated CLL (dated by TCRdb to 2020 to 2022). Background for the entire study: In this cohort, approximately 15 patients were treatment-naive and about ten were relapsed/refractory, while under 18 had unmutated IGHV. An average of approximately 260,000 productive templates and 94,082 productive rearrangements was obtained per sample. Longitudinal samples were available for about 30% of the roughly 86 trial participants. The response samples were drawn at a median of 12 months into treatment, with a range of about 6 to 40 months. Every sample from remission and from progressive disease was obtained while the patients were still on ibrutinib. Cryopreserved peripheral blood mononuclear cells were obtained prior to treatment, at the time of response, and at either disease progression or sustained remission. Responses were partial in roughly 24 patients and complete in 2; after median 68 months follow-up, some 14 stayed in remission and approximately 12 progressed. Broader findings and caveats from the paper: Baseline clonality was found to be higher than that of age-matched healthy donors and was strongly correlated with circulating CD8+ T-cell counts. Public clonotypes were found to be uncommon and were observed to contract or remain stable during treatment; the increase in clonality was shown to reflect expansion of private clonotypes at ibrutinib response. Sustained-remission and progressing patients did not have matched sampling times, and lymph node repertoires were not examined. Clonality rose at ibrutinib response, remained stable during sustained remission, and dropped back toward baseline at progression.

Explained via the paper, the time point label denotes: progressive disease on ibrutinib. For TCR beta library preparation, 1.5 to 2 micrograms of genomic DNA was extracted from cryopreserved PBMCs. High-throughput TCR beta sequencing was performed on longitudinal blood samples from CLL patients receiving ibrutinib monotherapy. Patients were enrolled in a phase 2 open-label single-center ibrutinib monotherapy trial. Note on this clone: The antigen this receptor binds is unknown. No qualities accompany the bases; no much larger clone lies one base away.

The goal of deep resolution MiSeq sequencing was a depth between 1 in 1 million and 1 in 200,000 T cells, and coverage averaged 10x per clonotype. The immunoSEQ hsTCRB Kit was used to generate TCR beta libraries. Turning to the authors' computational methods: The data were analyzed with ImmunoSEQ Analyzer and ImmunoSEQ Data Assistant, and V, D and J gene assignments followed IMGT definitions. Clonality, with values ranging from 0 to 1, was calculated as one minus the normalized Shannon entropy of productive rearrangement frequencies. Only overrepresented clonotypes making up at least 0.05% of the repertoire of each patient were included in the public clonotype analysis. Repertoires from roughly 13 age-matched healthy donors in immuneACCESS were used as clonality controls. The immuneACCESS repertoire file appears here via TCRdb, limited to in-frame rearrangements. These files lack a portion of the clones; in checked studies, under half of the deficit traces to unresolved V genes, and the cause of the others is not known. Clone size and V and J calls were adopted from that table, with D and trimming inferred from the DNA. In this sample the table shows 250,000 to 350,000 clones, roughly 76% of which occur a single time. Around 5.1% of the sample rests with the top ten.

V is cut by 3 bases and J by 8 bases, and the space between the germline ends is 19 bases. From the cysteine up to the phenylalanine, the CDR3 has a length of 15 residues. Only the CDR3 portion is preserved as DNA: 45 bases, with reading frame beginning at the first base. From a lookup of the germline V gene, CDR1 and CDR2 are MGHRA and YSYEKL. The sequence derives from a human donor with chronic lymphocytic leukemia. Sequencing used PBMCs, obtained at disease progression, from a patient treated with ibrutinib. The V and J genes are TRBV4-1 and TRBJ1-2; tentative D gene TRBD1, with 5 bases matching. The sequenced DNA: TGCGCCAGCAGCCAGGACCGATGGGGGGTACGAGGCTACACCTTC. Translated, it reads CASSQDRWGVRGYTF.